This TCR beta chain is drawn from a study of cytomegalovirus exposure and HLA in healthy donors. Study observations and caveats: Later analysis identified several of the most significant clusters that appeared linked to common viral pathogens. For most TCR sequences rarity was the rule, although some public TCRs occurred in many donors. A later analysis reportedly found fewer N-insertions in an Asian-associated ancestry cluster than the roughly 680-donor mean.

The PCR ran on 60 Vbeta and 13 Jbeta primers. Clones were sequenced by immunoSEQ multiplex PCR, and TCRdb holds only the in-frame ones, with some missing. Here the sample table reports about 130,000 clones. With regard to this clone: Antigen specificity is unknown.

Specimen: PBMCs. The source is a man between 18 and 29 years old in good health and CMV-seronegative.

This CDR3 reads CASTMTVKVEKLFF. For the CDR3, the DNA is TGTGCCAGCACGATGACAGTTAAAGTAGAAAAACTGTTTTTT. V is TRBV28 and J is TRBJ1-4, with D possibly matching TRBD1 (5 bases). The ends were cut back, 7 bases at V and 8 bases at J, with 17 bases in the middle. The germline V gene encodes CDR1 MDHEN and CDR2 SYDVKM. The CDR3 loop spans 14 amino acids.